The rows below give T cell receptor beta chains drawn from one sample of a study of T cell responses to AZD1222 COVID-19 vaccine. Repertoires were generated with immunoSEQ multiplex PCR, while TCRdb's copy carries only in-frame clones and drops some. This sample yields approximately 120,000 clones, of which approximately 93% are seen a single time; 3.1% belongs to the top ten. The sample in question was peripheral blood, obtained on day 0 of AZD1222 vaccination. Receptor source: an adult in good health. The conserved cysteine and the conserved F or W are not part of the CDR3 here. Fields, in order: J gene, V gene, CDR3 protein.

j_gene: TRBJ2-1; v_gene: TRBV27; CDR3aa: ASSKPQGVGEQF
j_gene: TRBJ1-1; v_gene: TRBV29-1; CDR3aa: SVTHNTEAF
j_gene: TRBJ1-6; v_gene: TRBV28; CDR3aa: ASSLDLSSPLH
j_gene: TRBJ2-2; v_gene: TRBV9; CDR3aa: ASSVVENTGELF
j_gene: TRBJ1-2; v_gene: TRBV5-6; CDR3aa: ASSLRQGATNYGYT
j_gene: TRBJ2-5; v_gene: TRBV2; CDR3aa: ASSEGSGGQETQY
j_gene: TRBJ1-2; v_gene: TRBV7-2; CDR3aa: ASRPGQVLGGYT
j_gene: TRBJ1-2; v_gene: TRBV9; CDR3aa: ASSALPPGTSGYT
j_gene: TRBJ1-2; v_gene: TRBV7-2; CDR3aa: ASSLGLNYGYT
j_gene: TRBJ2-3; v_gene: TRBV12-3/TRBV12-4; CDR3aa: ASSSSTDTQY
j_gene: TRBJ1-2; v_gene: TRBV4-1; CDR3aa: ASSQGGVNYGYT
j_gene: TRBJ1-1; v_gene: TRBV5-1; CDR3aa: ASSLDRNTEAF
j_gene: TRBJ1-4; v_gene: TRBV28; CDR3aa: ASSTPTGGAEKLF
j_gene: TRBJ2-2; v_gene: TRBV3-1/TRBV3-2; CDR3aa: ASSQKTGIDTGELF
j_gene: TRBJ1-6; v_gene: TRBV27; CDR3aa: ASSPPTGTIGIRTLH
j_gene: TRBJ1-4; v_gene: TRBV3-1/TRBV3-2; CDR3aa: ASSRRTGGREKLF
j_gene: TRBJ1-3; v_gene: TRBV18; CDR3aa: ASSPNSGGRSSGNTIY
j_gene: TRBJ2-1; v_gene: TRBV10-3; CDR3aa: AIRKLAGGSDEQF
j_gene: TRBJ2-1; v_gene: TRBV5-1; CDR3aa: ASSPTQGSSYNEQF
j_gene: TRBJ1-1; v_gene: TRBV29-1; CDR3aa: SVTGGPEAF
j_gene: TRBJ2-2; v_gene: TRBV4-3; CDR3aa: ASSQDRTGRGELF
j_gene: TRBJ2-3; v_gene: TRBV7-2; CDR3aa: ASSYGTSEADTQY
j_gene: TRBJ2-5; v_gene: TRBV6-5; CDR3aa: ASHPGQGKLETQY
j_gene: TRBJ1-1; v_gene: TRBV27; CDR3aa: ASRRGEGTEAF
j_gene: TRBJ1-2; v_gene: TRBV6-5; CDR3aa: ASHLIDRGHGYT
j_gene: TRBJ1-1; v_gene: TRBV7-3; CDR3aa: ASSLREASEAF
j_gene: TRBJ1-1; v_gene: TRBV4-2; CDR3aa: ASSQDKLGKGTEAF
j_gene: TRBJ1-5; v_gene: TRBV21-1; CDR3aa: ASSRDRPYSNQPQH
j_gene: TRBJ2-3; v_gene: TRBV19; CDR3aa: ASSHDRVADTQY
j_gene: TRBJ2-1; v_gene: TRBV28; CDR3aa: ASSSVGVRYEQF
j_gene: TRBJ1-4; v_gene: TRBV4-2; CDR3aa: ASSQDPQGELF
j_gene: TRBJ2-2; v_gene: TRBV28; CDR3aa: ASTNRGRELF
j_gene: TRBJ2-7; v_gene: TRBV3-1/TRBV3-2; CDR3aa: ASSHLGAEGEQY
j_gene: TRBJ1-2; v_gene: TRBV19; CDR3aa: ASSQGTVLGYT
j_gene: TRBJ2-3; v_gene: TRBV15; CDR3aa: ATRGSGRVVDTQY
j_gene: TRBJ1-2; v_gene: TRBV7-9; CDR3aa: ASSLQDRGNYGYT
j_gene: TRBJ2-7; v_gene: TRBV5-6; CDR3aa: ASSSGRRYEQY
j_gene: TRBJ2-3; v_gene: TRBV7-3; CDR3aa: ASSLMGSGGPDTQY
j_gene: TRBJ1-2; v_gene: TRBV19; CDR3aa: ASSIATGWVTDYGYT
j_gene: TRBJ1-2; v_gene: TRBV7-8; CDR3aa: ASSPGGEGYT
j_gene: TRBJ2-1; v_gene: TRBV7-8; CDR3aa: ASSSRRPGTSSSGRADEQF
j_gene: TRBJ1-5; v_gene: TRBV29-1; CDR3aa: SVGHDLGAQH
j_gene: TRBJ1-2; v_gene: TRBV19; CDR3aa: ASSIKANYGYT
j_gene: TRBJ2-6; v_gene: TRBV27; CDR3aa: ASSALSGANVLT
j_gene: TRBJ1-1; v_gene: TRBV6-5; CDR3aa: ASSYWGPTGAF
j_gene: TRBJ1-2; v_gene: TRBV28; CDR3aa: ASSPLREGHGYT
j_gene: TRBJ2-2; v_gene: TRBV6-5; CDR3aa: ASSFQGIWDTGELF
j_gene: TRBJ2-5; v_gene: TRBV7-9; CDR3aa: ASSPGTIETQY
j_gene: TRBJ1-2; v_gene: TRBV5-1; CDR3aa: ASSLGGQLNYGYT
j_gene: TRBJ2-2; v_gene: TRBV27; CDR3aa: ASSRGLAGTGELF
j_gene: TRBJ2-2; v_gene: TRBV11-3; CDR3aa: ASSLLRAGELF
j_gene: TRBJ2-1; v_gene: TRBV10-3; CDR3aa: AIAGTSVYNEQF
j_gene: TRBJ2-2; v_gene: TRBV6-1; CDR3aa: ASSEGGANTGELF
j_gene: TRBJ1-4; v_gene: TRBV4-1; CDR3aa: ASSFRVLGATNEKLF
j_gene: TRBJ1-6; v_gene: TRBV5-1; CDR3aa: ASSEGVGGSPLH